The 24 T cell receptor beta chains reported below all come from one sample, sequenced in a study of blood T cell repertoires in COVID-19. TCRdb's table, derived via immunoSEQ multiplex PCR, lists solely in-frame clones and lacks some. The sample shows about 120,000 clones, around 81% of them seen only once. Sequencing used peripheral blood. All receptors come from a woman aged 45-65 years with acute or convalescent COVID-19.

This clone came up once. The chain carries TRBV10-3 and TRBJ2-7; D is possibly TRBD1 (6 bases). The germline V and J ends were trimmed by 8 bases and 3 bases, with 14 bases remaining between them. The length of the CDR3 is 13 residues. Germline V CDR1 and CDR2: ENHRY, SYGVKD. The CDR3: CAIGTPSRYEQYF. The CDR3 nucleotides read TGTGCCATCGGGACACCGAGCCGCTACGAGCAGTACTTC.

In the case of this clone: One end of the junction varies from germline; a read error may be responsible. The gene calls are TRBV7-7 and TRBJ2-5, with D possibly being TRBD1 (7 bases). Germline CDR1 SSHAT, CDR2 FNYEAQ (reference sequence). The CDR3 totals 16 residues. CDR3 DNA sequence: TGTGCTAGCAGCCCCAAACGGCCAGGGGGGTCTGAGACCCAGTACTTC. It codes for CASSPKRPGGSETQYF.

The chain couples TRBV3-1 (or the pseudogene TRBV3-2) to TRBJ1-1; possibly TRBD1 for D (6 bases). This CDR3 has 15 amino acids. Germline loops: CDR1 LGHDT, CDR2 YNNKEL (reference sequence). The V gene lost 2 bases and the J gene lost 5 bases, with 15 bases spanning the gap. The CDR3, as DNA: TGTGCCAGCAGCCAATTTTCAGGGAGGGGGACTGAAGCTTTCTTT. Its translation is CASSQFSGRGTEAFF.

The chain combines TRBV12-5 with TRBJ1-1; unclear D gene. Germline CDR1 and CDR2: LGHNT and FRNRAP. Trimming removed 1 base at V and 4 bases at J, with 7 bases between. This CDR3 contains 13 residues. The CDR3 DNA sequence: TGTGCTAGTGGTTTGGACTGGGCCACTGAAGCTTTCTTT. Translating it yields CASGLDWATEAFF.

The rearrangement uses TRBV19 and TRBJ1-1; perhaps TRBD1 as D (5 bases). V lost 3 bases and J 0 bases, leaving 8 bases between the germline ends. The germline gives CDR1 LNHDA, CDR2 SQIVND (reference sequence). The CDR3 covers 14 residues. CDR3 sequence: CASSIQGMNTEAFF. The CDR3 DNA is TGTGCCAGTAGTATTCAGGGCATGAACACTGAAGCTTTCTTT.

This chain connects TRBV2 to TRBJ2-2, with D unresolved. Germline lookup yields CDR1 SNHLY and CDR2 FYNNEI. The CDR3 contains 15 residues. V dropped 8 bases and J dropped 7 bases, with 20 bases sitting between them. CDR3 in amino acids: CASRFYLDSGGELFF. The CDR3 nucleotides are TGTGCCAGCCGGTTTTATCTCGATTCGGGCGGGGAGCTGTTTTTT.

The chain has TRBV19 and TRBJ2-5, with unresolved D. CDR3 size: 13 residues. Germline lookup yields CDR1 LNHDA and CDR2 SQIVND (reference sequence). V dropped 6 bases and J dropped 5 bases, with 13 bases sitting between them. In nucleotides, the CDR3 is TGTGCCAGTAGCCCCGAGTCTATTGAGACCCAGTACTTC. Encoded protein: CASSPESIETQYF.

This clone was counted a single time. This rearrangement joins TRBV28 to TRBJ1-2, with D maybe TRBD1 (5 bases). The CDR3 is made up of 12 amino acids. Germline values: CDR1 MDHEN, CDR2 SYDVKM. V lost 5 bases and J 5 bases, leaving 9 bases between the germline ends. For the CDR3, the DNA is TGTGCCAGCAGTGCCGGGGGGTATGGCTACACCTTC. It translates to CASSAGGYGYTF.

The V call is TRBV19, the J call TRBJ1-1, with unresolved D. V lost 6 bases and J lost 5, with 16 bases in between. Germline V gene sequence: CDR1 LNHDA, CDR2 SQIVND (reference sequence). The CDR3 has 14 amino acids. CDR3 DNA sequence: TGTGCCAGTAGCACCGAGGGAGCGGGGACTGAAGCTTTCTTT. Translation gives CASSTEGAGTEAFF.

The J gene is TRBJ2-7, the V gene TRBV2, with D possibly matching TRBD1 (6 bases). The V gene lost 7 bases and the J gene lost 4 bases, with 17 bases spanning the gap. This CDR3 has 14 residues. CDR1 is SNHLY, CDR2 FYNNEI, per germline. CDR3 nucleotides: TGTGCCAGCAATTTACAGGGTCTAATGTACGAGCAGTACTTC. As protein: CASNLQGLMYEQYF.

V gene TRBV5-1 combines with J gene TRBJ2-3; 9 positions agree with TRBD2. The trim removed 1 base at V and 5 bases at J, leaving 11 bases unmatched. CDR3 length: 17 amino acids. The germline V gene has CDR1 SGHRS and CDR2 YFSETQ. The CDR3, as DNA: TGCGCCAGCAGCTTGATAGGAGCGGGGGGAGGTGGAGATACGCAGTATTTT. It yields the protein CASSLIGAGGGGDTQYF.

The V gene is TRBV18, the J gene TRBJ2-1, with 12 nucleotides matching TRBD2. Germline loops: CDR1 KGHSH, CDR2 LQKENI. J was trimmed by 8 bases and V by 3 bases; bases with no gene match: 5. The CDR3 has 15 residues. CDR3 in amino acids: CASSPLLAGGDEQFF. The CDR3 DNA reads TGTGCCAGCTCACCCCTTCTAGCGGGGGGGGATGAGCAGTTCTTC. Looking up the rest from reference TRBV18 and TRBJ2-1 gives the full variable domain: NAGVMQNPRHLVRRRGQEARLRCSPMKGHSHVYWYRQLPEEGLKFMVYLQKENIIDESGMPKERFSAEFPKEGPSILRIQQVVRGDSAAYFCASSPLLAGGDEQFFGPGTRLTVL.

V gene TRBV15 combines with J gene TRBJ2-5, with D possibly TRBD1 on 5 matching bases. Deletions cut 8 bases from V and 1 base from J, with 14 bases between. The CDR3 runs 14 residues. Germline V gene sequence: CDR1 LNHNV, CDR2 YYDKDF (reference sequence). CDR3 nucleotide sequence: TGTGCCACCGCCCCCCCAGGGCTCCAAGAGACCCAGTACTTC. This translates into CATAPPGLQETQYF.

The chain carries TRBV18 and TRBJ1-5; 7 bases line up with TRBD1. V lost 2 bases and J lost 5; bases outside the gene matches: 9. Germline V gene data show CDR1 as KGHSH and CDR2 as LQKENI. This CDR3 region has 16 residues. The CDR3 reads CASSPSGAGGHQPQHF. The DNA for the CDR3 is TGTGCCAGCTCACCATCTGGGGCAGGGGGACATCAGCCCCAGCATTTT.

The chain recombines TRBV6-1 with TRBJ2-3, with 7 bases that match TRBD2. The CDR3 totals 18 residues. The junction had 11 bases not matched to a gene; V was cut back by 2 bases and J by 0 bases. Germline CDR1 and CDR2: MNHNS and SASEGT. CDR3 amino acids: CASSEWALAGASTDTQYF. CDR3 nucleotides: TGTGCCAGCAGTGAATGGGCGTTAGCGGGCGCTAGCACAGATACGCAGTATTTT.

The chain uses TRBV28 and TRBJ2-5, with D unresolved. Germline V CDR1 and CDR2: MDHEN, SYDVKM. This CDR3 has 12 amino acids. V shed 3 bases and J shed 4 bases, with 6 bases lying between them. Here the CDR3 reads CASSLLGETQYF. The CDR3 DNA sequence: TGTGCCAGCAGTTTGCTAGGAGAGACCCAGTACTTC.

V and J are TRBV5-6 and TRBJ1-4; no reliable D call. The germline gives CDR1 SGHDT, CDR2 YYEEEE. Trimming removed 1 base at V and 11 bases at J, with 9 bases between. This CDR3 contains 12 residues. The CDR3: CASSLFPGKLFF. CDR3 coding DNA: TGTGCCAGCAGCTTGTTCCCCGGGAAACTGTTTTTT.

This sequence joins TRBV2 and TRBJ2-1; weak D call: TRBD2 (6 bases). This CDR3 has 13 residues. Trimming took 8 bases from V and 8 from J, leaving 16 bases between them. Germline-derived CDR1 and CDR2 are SNHLY and FYNNEI. This CDR3 is CASSSGPGDEQFF. The CDR3 DNA is TGTGCCAGCTCCTCAGGTCCGGGGGATGAGCAGTTCTTC.

The chain recombines TRBV5-4 with TRBJ2-7; 7 bases match TRBD2. The CDR3 spans 15 residues. V shed 6 bases, J shed 3 bases, and the junction held 12 bases outside the gene matches. CDR1 and CDR2 from the germline V gene are SGHNT and YYREEE (reference sequence). CDR3 sequence (DNA): TGTGCCAGCACCCCCGGCGGTGGCGGGAGCTACGAGCAGTACTTC. Translated, it gives CASTPGGGGSYEQYF.

The table lists this clone with a few counts. V is TRBV20-1 and J is TRBJ2-1; 11 bases match TRBD2. Germline lookup yields CDR1 DFQATT and CDR2 SNEGSKA (reference sequence). The CDR3 covers 14 residues. The trim removed 6 bases at V and 4 bases at J, leaving 5 bases unmatched. CDR3 in amino acids: CSASSGGEYNEQFF. For the CDR3, the DNA is TGCAGTGCAAGTAGCGGGGGGGAATACAATGAGCAGTTCTTC.

This rearrangement joins TRBV5-8 to TRBJ1-5; no clear D. This CDR3 has 13 amino acids. The ends were cut back, 6 bases at V and 8 bases at J, with 15 bases in the middle. Germline-derived CDR1 and CDR2 are SGHTS and YDEGEE. CDR3 DNA sequence: TGTGCCAGCACTCGAGATCAGGTGGAGCCCCAGCATTTT. It yields the protein CASTRDQVEPQHF.

A few counts support this clone. The CDR3 region is CASSSLAASSYNEQFF. In DNA, the CDR3 is TGTGCCAGCAGCTCACTAGCGGCAAGCTCCTACAATGAGCAGTTCTTC. V gene TRBV11-2 combines with J gene TRBJ2-1; 8 positions match TRBD2. From germline, CDR1 is SGHAT and CDR2 FQNNGV. The CDR3 contains 16 residues. The trim removed 4 bases at V and 0 bases at J, leaving 5 bases unmatched.

This rearrangement joins TRBV7-9 to TRBJ1-3; the D gene is possibly TRBD1 (5 bases). This CDR3 is built from 16 residues. Trimming shortened V by 4 bases and J by 2 bases, and 15 bases separated the two germline ends. The germline CDR1 and CDR2 sequences are SEHNR and FQNEAQ (reference sequence). The CDR3 is CASSSNTGIPGNTIYF. CDR3 in DNA: TGTGCCAGCAGCTCAAACACAGGCATTCCTGGAAACACCATATATTTT.

The J gene is TRBJ2-3, the V gene TRBV9; 11 nucleotides align to TRBD2. CDR3 size: 13 residues. Germline CDR1 is SGDLS and CDR2 is YYNGEE. V shed 3 bases, J shed 10 bases, and the junction held 4 bases outside the gene matches. The CDR3 is CASSASLAGAQYF. CDR3 coding DNA: TGTGCCAGCAGCGCTTCACTAGCGGGAGCGCAGTATTTT.